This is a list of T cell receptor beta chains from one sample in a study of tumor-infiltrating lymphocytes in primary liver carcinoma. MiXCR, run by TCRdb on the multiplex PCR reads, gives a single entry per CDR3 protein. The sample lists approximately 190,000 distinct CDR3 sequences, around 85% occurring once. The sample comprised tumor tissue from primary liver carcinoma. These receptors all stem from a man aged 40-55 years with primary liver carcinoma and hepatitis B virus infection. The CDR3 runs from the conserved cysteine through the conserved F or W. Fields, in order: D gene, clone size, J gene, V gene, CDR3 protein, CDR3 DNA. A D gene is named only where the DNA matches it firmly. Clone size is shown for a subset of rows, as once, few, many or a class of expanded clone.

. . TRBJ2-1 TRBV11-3 CASSLGPSNNEQFF TGTGCCAGCAGCTTAGGCCCCTCGAACAATGAGCAATTCTTC
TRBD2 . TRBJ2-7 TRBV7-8 CTGSVTSGARSEQYF TGTACCGGCAGCGTAACTAGCGGAGCTAGGTCCGAGCAGTACTTC
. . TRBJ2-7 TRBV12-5 CANKGTGSYEQHF TGTGCCAATAAGGGGACCGGTTCCTACGAGCAGCACTTC
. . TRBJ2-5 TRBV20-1 CSAGADTGTQETQYF TGCAGTGCAGGGGCGGATACCGGGACCCAAGAGACCCAGTACTTC
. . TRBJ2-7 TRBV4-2 CASSHGTDSKGYEQYF TGTGCCAGCAGCCATGGGACGGACTCAAAAGGCTACGAGCAGTACTTC
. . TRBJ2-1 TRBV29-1 CSTIRGYYEQIF TGCAGCACCATCAGAGGGTACTATGAGCAGATCTTC
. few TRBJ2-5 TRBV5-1 CASSPGTVGVETQYF TGCGCCAGCAGCCCAGGGACGGTAGGAGTCGAGACCCAGTACTTC
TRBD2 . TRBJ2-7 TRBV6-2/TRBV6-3 CTSSYSPSGDYEQYF TGTACCAGCAGTTACTCCCCTAGCGGAGATTACGAGCAATACTTC
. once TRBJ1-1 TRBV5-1 CASSPQSMYTEAFF TGCGCCAGCAGCCCGCAGAGCATGTACACTGAAGCTTTCTTT
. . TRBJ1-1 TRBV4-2 CTSSQDRGNTEAFF TGTACCAGCAGCCAAGATCGGGGAAACACTGAAGCTTTCTTT
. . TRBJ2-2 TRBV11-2 CASSPCTATNTWEPFF TGTGCCAGCAGCCCCTGTACAGCTACGAACACCTGGGAGCCGTTTTTT
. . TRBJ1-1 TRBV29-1 CCGYLGTLNTEAFF TGTTGCGGCTACCTCGGGACTCTGAACACTGAAGCTTTCTTT
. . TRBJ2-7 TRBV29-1 CSVIFRQPGSYVQYF TGCAGCGTCATTTTTCGACAGCCAGGATCATACGTGCAGTACTTC
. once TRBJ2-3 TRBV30 CARTPGRLTDTQYF TGTGCCCGGACCCCGGGACGACTCACAGATACGCAGTATTTT
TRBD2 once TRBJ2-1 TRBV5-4 CASCPRGGIDEQFF TGTGCCAGCTGCCCGCGCGGGGGGATAGATGAGCAGTTCTTC
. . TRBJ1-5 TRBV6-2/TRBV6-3 CASSLDKRNQPQHF TGTGCCAGCAGCCTCGATAAGAGAAATCAGCCCCAGCATTTT
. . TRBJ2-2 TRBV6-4 CARSVEGAGKLFF TGTGCCAGGAGTGTGGAAGGGGCAGGGAAGCTGTTTTTT
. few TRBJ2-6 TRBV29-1 CNVFRDTDSGANVLTF TGTAACGTCTTCCGGGACACAGACTCTGGGGCCAACGTCCTGACTTTC
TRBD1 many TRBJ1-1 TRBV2 CASSGQGFPEAFF TGTGCCAGCAGTGGACAGGGTTTTCCTGAAGCTTTCTTT
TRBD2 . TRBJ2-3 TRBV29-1 CSMGGDQSATDTQYF TGCAGCATGGGGGGGGACCAATCTGCTACAGATACGCAGTATTTT
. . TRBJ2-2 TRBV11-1 CASRYTGPLSGELFF TGTGCCAGCAGATATACAGGACCTTTATCTGGGGAGCTGTTTTTT
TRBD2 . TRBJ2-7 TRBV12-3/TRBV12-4 CASSPAGIRNEQYF TGTGCCAGCAGTCCAGCGGGAATAAGGAACGAGCAATACTTC
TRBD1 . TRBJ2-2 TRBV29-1 CSVVRQGDLTVELFF TGCAGCGTTGTAAGACAGGGGGATCTCACCGTGGAGCTGTTTTTT
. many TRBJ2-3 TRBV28 CASRTRQGTDTQYF TGTGCCAGCAGAACACGACAGGGCACAGATACGCAGTATTTT
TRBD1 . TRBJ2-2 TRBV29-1 CSAQGQGNTGEMFF TGCAGCGCCCAAGGACAGGGTAACACAGGGGAGATGTTTTTT
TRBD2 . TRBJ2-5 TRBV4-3 CASIQAPAGDGETQYF TGCGCCAGTATCCAAGCTCCAGCGGGAGATGGAGAGACCCAGTACTTC